This T cell receptor beta chain was identified in a study of T cell responses to AZD1222 COVID-19 vaccine. Overall study results and limits: Repertoire sampling happened only post peak T cell response. Baseline seropositivity occurred in only a handful of AZD1222 recipients. White British people made up most donors, females outnumbered males, and clonal diversity was possibly underestimated.

Generated by immunoSEQ multiplex PCR, the TCRdb table keeps only in-frame clones and is missing some. The sample has under 200,000 clones; roughly 92% are singletons. Remarks on this clone: Its antigen remains unknown.

Germline V gene lookup returns CDR1 SGHKS and CDR2 YYEKEE (reference sequence). The CDR3 has 14 residues. With V trimmed by 3 bases and J by 6 bases, 6 bases remained unmatched. This chain connects TRBV5-5 to TRBJ2-1; 7 nucleotides align to TRBD2. Sequencing was performed on peripheral blood, taken on day 0 of AZD1222 vaccination. The sequence was obtained from an adult in good health. CDR3 loop: CASSSILALNEQFF. The CDR3 DNA follows: TGTGCCAGCAGCTCCATACTAGCGCTCAATGAGCAGTTCTTC.